The 9 T cell receptor beta chains below all came from one sample that was sequenced in a study of graft-versus-host responses after intestinal transplantation. TCRdb keeps only in-frame clones here, not all; method: immunoSEQ multiplex PCR. The table lists roughly 9,600 clones, 86% of them singletons, with 4% to 6.5% in the top ten. To release intraepithelial and lamina propria lymphocytes, the graft tissue was processed. The specimen comprised ileum tissue, sampled around 25 months after intestinal transplantation. Source of these receptors: a human patient who received an intestinal transplant, so some T cells may come from the graft donor.

The chain recombines TRBV5-4 with TRBJ2-1, with D hard to call. The CDR3 runs to 15 residues. The V end was cut by 5 bases, the J end by 1 base, with 13 bases between. Germline V CDR1 and CDR2: SGHNT, YYREEE (reference sequence). The CDR3 sequence: CASSVSYTSYNEQFF. DNA of the CDR3: TGTGCCAGCAGTGTTTCCTACACATCCTACAATGAGCAGTTCTTC.

The V gene is TRBV29-1, the J gene TRBJ1-1; TRBD1 matches at 8 bases. The germline CDR1 and CDR2 sequences are SQVTM and ANQGSEA. The J segment lost 0 bases and the V segment lost 8 bases, leaving 14 bases of the junction unmatched. The CDR3 sequence is 16 residues long. The DNA of the CDR3 is TGCAGCTTTTCCAGGGGGCCGCCCCATATGAACACTGAAGCTTTCTTT. Protein sequence: CSFSRGPPHMNTEAFF.

Only one count was recorded for this clone. This chain connects TRBV5-6 to TRBJ1-1, with TRBD1 matching 7 bases. Looked up from germline, CDR1 is SGHDT and CDR2 is YYEEEE. The CDR3 loop spans 14 amino acids. Trimming at V came to 4 bases and at J to 0 bases, leaving 3 bases not matched to a gene. The CDR3 is CASSRGQMNTEAFF. The CDR3 DNA sequence: TGTGCCAGCAGCCGGGGACAGATGAACACTGAAGCTTTCTTT. Full variable domain (rest looked up from reference TRBV5-6 and TRBJ1-1): DAGVTQSPTHLIKTRGQQVTLRCSPKSGHDTVSWYQQALGQGPQFIFQYYEEEERQRGNFPDRFSGHQFPNYSSELNVNALLLGDSALYLCASSRGQMNTEAFFGQGTRLTVV.

J is TRBJ1-2 and V is TRBV5-4; D gene uncertain. Germline CDR1 is SGHNT and CDR2 is YYREEE (reference sequence). The CDR3 consists of 13 residues. V was trimmed by 3 bases and J by 3 bases, leaving 9 bases between them. This chain's CDR3 is CASSSNIDYGYTF. CDR3 DNA sequence: TGTGCCAGCAGCTCCAACATTGACTATGGCTACACCTTC.

This chain links TRBV11-2 with TRBJ2-7; no firm D call. V was shortened by 1 base and J by 3 bases, with 10 bases between the two germline ends. The germline V gene has CDR1 SGHAT and CDR2 FQNNGV. This CDR3 has 14 amino acids. The CDR3 bases are TGTGCCAGCAGCTTAGCTCGGGCCTACTACGAGCAGTACTTC. Protein product: CASSLARAYYEQYF.

Note on this clone: Compared with germline, one end of the junction differs, possibly owing to a read error. The chain uses TRBV5-1 and TRBJ1-3, with 8 bases matching TRBD1. The CDR3 is made up of 15 amino acids. Germline assignment: CDR1 SGHRS and CDR2 YFSETQ. The CDR3, as DNA: TGCGCCAGCAGCTTGGGGCAGGGGGCTGGTAACACCATATATTTT. Protein sequence: CASSLGQGAGNTIYF.

The gene calls are TRBV5-1 and TRBJ2-5, with 7 nucleotides matching TRBD2. Germline CDR1 reads SGHRS; CDR2 reads YFSETQ. V dropped 0 bases and J dropped 5; count of bases not matched to a gene: 4. The length of the CDR3 is 14 residues. DNA for the CDR3: TGCGCCAGCAGCTTGGAGGGCGGGAGCGAGACCCAGTACTTC. It specifies CASSLEGGSETQYF. Drawing the rest from reference TRBV5-1 and TRBJ2-5, the complete variable domain is KAGVTQTPRYLIKTRGQQVTLSCSPISGHRSVSWYQQTPGQGLQFLFEYFSETQRNKGNFPGRFSGRQFSNSRSEMNVSTLELGDSALYLCASSLEGGSETQYFGPGTRLLVL.

For the CDR3, the DNA is TGTGCCAGCAGCTTGCGGACAGAAGCATATGGCTACACCTTC. It is translated as CASSLRTEAYGYTF. The chain is built from TRBV13 and TRBJ1-2; D perhaps matches TRBD1 (6 bases). V was trimmed by 3 bases and J by 5 bases, leaving 13 bases between them. CDR1 is PRHDT and CDR2 is FYEKMQ in the germline V gene (reference sequence). This CDR3 spans 14 amino acids.

The rearrangement joins TRBV27 to TRBJ2-2, with 10 nucleotides matching TRBD1. Losses at the gene ends were 8 bases for V and 1 base for J; bases not matched to a gene: 7. CDR3 length: 16 residues. Germline assignment: CDR1 MNHEY and CDR2 SMNVEV (reference sequence). The CDR3 protein is CASGPRDRGNTGELFF. In DNA form, the CDR3 reads TGTGCCAGCGGGCCCCGGGACAGGGGGAACACCGGGGAGCTGTTTTTT.